The source of this T cell receptor (beta chain) is a study of beta chain features in type 1 diabetes. Whole-study results and caveats: TCRB CDR3s were moderately but significantly shorter in Type 1 diabetes patients in all four CD4+ subsets. Researchers could not determine here whether HLA type influences TCRB rearrangement. Comparison showed that naive, central memory and Treg TCRB repertoires appeared more similar among patients than among healthy donors.

Stem cell-like memory, regulatory, central memory and naive CD4+ cells were sorted via CD45RO/CCR7/CD25/CD127/CD95/CD27. Concerning this clone: Its specificity is unknown.

Trimming took 0 bases from V and 4 from J, leaving 10 bases between them. The V gene's germline CDR1 is SGHTA and CDR2 FQGTGA. The CDR3 is 15 residues long. Reverse transcription of all isolated RNA meant that expressed TCRB transcripts were sequenced. Produced via immunoSEQ multiplex PCR; TCRdb's table is partial and in-frame only. Of roughly 310,000 clones in the sample, 9.5% to 12% were seen once. This clonotype originated in a woman in her 30s in good health. The chain employs TRBV7-3 and TRBJ2-1; D is undetermined. The specimen sequenced was naive CD4+ T cells from blood. CDR3 DNA sequence: TGTGCCAGCAGCTTAACCCCCGGGTCGTACAATGAGCAGTTCTTC. The encoded protein is CASSLTPGSYNEQFF.